This T cell receptor beta chain was sequenced in a study of blood T cell repertoires in COVID-19. Clones were sequenced by immunoSEQ multiplex PCR, and TCRdb holds only the in-frame ones, with some missing. The sample lists 110,000 or so clones, 75% to 90% occurring once. From germline, CDR1 is SGHVS and CDR2 FQNEAQ. This CDR3 is 13 amino acids long. V trimming: 6 bases; J trimming: 8 bases; junction bases outside the gene matches: 7. The chain has TRBV7-8 and TRBJ1-2; 9 nucleotides agree with TRBD1. The sequenced sample was peripheral blood. The origin of this receptor is a woman in her thirties or forties with acute or convalescent COVID-19. The CDR3 spells CASREGQGRGYTF. The DNA of the CDR3 is TGTGCCAGCAGGGAGGGACAGGGACGGGGCTACACCTTC.